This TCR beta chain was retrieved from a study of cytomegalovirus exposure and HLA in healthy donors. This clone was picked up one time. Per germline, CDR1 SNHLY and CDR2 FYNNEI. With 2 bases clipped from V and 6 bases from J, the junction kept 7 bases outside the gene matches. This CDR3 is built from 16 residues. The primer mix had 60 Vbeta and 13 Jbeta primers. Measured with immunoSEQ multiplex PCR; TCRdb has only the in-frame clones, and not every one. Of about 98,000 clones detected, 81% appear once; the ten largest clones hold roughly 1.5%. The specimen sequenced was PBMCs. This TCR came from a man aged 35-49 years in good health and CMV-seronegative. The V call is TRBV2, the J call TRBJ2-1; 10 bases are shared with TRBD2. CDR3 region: CASSERGASGGNEQFF. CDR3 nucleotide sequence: TGTGCCAGCAGTGAAAGGGGTGCTAGCGGGGGCAATGAGCAGTTCTTC.